This T cell receptor (beta chain) was captured in a study of Ad26.COV2.S vaccination and SARS-CoV-2 variants. General observations from the study: While placebo recipients had lower spike-specific TCR breadth, vaccine recipients had more.

A note on this clone: What it binds is unknown.

TCRdb's copy holds only in-frame clones and misses some; the assay was immunoSEQ multiplex PCR. The repertoire has about 350,000 clones, 88% of them found once; the top ten carry around 6.4%. CDR3 length equals 12 residues. CDR1 and CDR2 from the germline V gene are ENHRY and SYGVKD. Between the trimmed V and J ends, which lost 4 bases and 9 bases, there was a span of 10 bases. Stated treatment: over 15 received Ad26.COV2.S at low or high dose, single or two shots; several received placebo; per-sample allocation not given. Day 63 after the first vaccine or placebo injection was the time point for sampling.

The J gene is TRBJ2-1, the V gene TRBV10-3; D is ambiguous. The source material was peripheral blood, sampled in a trial of Ad26.COV2.S vaccine versus placebo. The clonotype was recovered from a person between 18 and 59 years old who received the Ad26.COV2.S COVID-19 vaccine or a placebo. For the CDR3, the DNA is TGTGCCATCAGTGGGGTGGGGTCTGAGCAGTTCTTC. This codes for CAISGVGSEQFF.